The text below deals with one T cell receptor (beta chain). This clone's antigen is unknown. A much larger clone sits a single nucleotide away, making a read error possible. The CDR3 starts with the cysteine, ends with the phenylalanine, and has 15 residues. The read is trimmed to its CDR3 DNA, 45 bases read in frame from base 1. Reading the germline V gene (reference sequence) gives CDR1 DFQATT and CDR2 SNEGSKA. Receptor libraries were prepared by RACE. The listed sequencing device is NextSeq 500. During library preparation, unique molecular identifiers were attached to individual cDNA molecules so that TCRs could be counted quantitatively and reproducibly. From each blood RNA sample, both TCR alpha and TCR beta chains were sequenced. In the source study's methods: The median number of TCRs per sample was approximately 98,000, ranging from about 20,000 to 690,600. The Decombinator software suite was used to annotate the V, J and CDR3 of the TCR reads. Every sample was subsampled to the same number of TCRs (28,000) for the PS versus PT1 abundance plots. TCRs were defined as expanded if absent before sensitization and observed at least eight times at the 2-week time point. TCRdb ran its own pipeline on the public reads, namely fastp trimming at Q25 and MiXCR clone calling, and kept in-frame beta chains. Rows are unified per CDR3 protein, each entry keeping the most common DNA and genes. TCRdb, rather than the study authors, made the V and J calls. The sample records 90,000 to 120,000 distinct CDR3 sequences, approximately 11% of which are singletons. The biggest ten clones account for 3% to 4.5% of the sample.

What this sample's time point label stands for: patch test 1, 2 weeks after DPC sensitization. The treatment or condition label corresponds to: therapeutic diphenylcyclopropenone sensitization with weekly scalp DPC. At each patch-test visit, blood was drawn before the patch test was applied. Patients were considered eligible if aged 18 to 70, diagnosed with alopecia and deemed suitable for DPC therapy, and patients were excluded if pregnant. Total RNA was extracted from unfractionated whole blood that had been collected in Tempus Blood RNA tubes. The record originates from a study of human T cells and chemical hapten exposure (dated by TCRdb to the early 2020s). With respect to the entire study: For sensitization, 2% DPC in acetone was applied to an approximately 2 cm by approximately 2 cm area of upper inner arm skin. Throughout the approximately 24-week study period, patients were also given weekly therapeutic DPC doses on the scalp. Alopecia areata with under or over 50% scalp involvement, alopecia totalis and alopecia universalis were represented in the patient cohort, which was mostly female. Patch testing was performed on the upper back with Finn chambers containing 0.01% DPC, and the patch tests were scored after 6 days according to International Contact Dermatitis Research Group standards. Blood for TCR sequencing was provided by twenty-nine alopecia patients at one to four time points (pre-sensitization, 2, 6 and 24 weeks). The study tracked peripheral blood TCR repertoire changes in vivo during primary and secondary sensitization to the hapten diphenylcyclopropenone (DPC) in alopecia patients. Blood was sampled from patients pre-sensitization (week 0) and at 2, 6 and about 24 weeks after DPC sensitization. The libraries were sequenced as a pool, and the TCR yield per sample differed mostly because of small variations in library volumes within the pool. The paper's findings and limits, for the study overall: The number of TCRs above 1 in 1000 frequency did not change with DPC sensitization; there was no evidence of global repertoire structure alterations. Repeated subsampling changed both the strength of the expansion versus patch-test correlation and the threshold at which the correlation became significant. All patients had alopecia, a presumed autoimmune disease, so their immune response might differ from that of healthy individuals. Compared with pre-sensitization or healthy control sets, expanded TCRs formed significantly more large CDR3 similarity clusters, which is consistent with antigen-driven responses. Patch test score was positively correlated with the number of PT1 expanded TCRs, with significance at thresholds 8, 16 and 32 but not at 4.

The specimen was whole blood, collected in connection with sensitization to the hapten diphenylcyclopropenone (DPC). The sequence links TRBV20-1 to TRBJ2-1; TRBD2 could be the D gene, as 6 bases match. The TCR comes from a middle-aged woman with alopecia areata. Some clones in this sample may be carry-over from other donors' samples. DNA sequence: TGCAGTACTAGGTCCAGCGGGCGGGGTCGGTATGAGCAGTTCTTC. Its coded protein is CSTRSSGRGRYEQFF.